A single sample is the source of the 5 T cell receptor beta chains below, sequenced in a study of T cells in narcolepsy. The data were produced by immunoSEQ multiplex PCR, yet TCRdb's version contains in-frame clones alone and is incomplete. The sample lists tens of thousands of clones, roughly 84% occurring once. Input material: CD45RA- memory CD4+ T cells from PBMCs. These receptors came from a human donor with narcolepsy.

V gene TRBV7-8 combines with J gene TRBJ1-1; D not certain. The CDR3 has 15 amino acids. Between the trimmed V and J ends, which lost 0 bases and 3 bases, there was a span of 11 bases. Per the germline V gene, CDR1 is SGHVS and CDR2 is FQNEAQ. CDR3: CASSLARTRDTEAFF. The CDR3 region has the DNA TGTGCCAGCAGCTTAGCGCGCACGAGGGACACTGAAGCTTTCTTT.

The chain recombines TRBV6-6 with TRBJ2-3; D is unresolved. CDR3 size: 12 residues. The V end was cut by 4 bases, the J end by 4 bases, with 6 bases between. From germline, CDR1 is MNHNY and CDR2 SVGAGI (reference sequence). The CDR3 nucleotides are TGTGCCAGCAGTTCTTTATCAGATACGCAGTATTTT. Translating gives CASSSLSDTQYF.

The chain joins TRBV28 to TRBJ1-1; perhaps TRBD1 as D (6 bases). Germline values: CDR1 MDHEN, CDR2 SYDVKM. Between the trimmed V and J ends, which lost 8 bases and 10 bases, there was a span of 23 bases. CDR3 size: 14 residues. The CDR3 DNA is TGTGCCAGCGGTGACGGGGGGGGCCGGCTAGCAGCTTTCTTT. This codes for CASGDGGGRLAAFF.

This chain links TRBV2 with TRBJ1-5; 7 bases align to TRBD1. J gave up 0 bases and V 4 bases, and 0 bases lay outside the gene matches. This CDR3 is built from 14 residues. Germline V gene data show CDR1 as SNHLY and CDR2 as FYNNEI. CDR3 in amino acids: CASSGTGSNQPQHF. In DNA, the CDR3 is TGTGCCAGCAGTGGGACAGGTAGCAATCAGCCCCAGCATTTT.

This clone rates as medium-sized. This rearrangement joins TRBV6-6 to TRBJ1-3; possibly TRBD1 for D (5 bases). The V gene lost 0 bases and the J gene lost 0 bases, with 6 bases spanning the gap. The length of the CDR3 is 15 residues. Germline V gene data show CDR1 as MNHNY and CDR2 as SVGAGI (reference sequence). CDR3 in DNA: TGTGCCAGCAGTTACTCAGGGGCCTCTGGAAACACCATATATTTT. The encoded protein is CASSYSGASGNTIYF.